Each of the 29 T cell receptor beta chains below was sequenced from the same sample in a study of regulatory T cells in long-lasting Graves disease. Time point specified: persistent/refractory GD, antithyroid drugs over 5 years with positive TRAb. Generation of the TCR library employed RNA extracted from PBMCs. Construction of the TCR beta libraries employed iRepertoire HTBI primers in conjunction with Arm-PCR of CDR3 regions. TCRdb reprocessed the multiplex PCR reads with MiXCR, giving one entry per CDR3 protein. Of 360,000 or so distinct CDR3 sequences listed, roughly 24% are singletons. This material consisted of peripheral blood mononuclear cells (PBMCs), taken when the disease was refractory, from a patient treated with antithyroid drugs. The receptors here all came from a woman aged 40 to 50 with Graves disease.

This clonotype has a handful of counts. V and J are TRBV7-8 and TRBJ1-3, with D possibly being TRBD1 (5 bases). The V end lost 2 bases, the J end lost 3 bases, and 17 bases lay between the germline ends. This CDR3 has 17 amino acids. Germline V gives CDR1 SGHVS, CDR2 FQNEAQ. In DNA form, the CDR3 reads TGTGCCAGCAGCTTATTACAGGTCCAAGGCCTTGGAAACACCATATATTTT. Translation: CASSLLQVQGLGNTIYF.

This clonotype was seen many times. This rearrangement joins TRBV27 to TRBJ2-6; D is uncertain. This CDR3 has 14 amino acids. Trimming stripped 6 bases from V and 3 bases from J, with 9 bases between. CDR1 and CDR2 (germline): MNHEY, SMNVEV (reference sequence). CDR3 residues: CASSRWDGANVLTF. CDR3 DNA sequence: TGTGCCAGCAGCCGCTGGGATGGGGCCAACGTCCTGACTTTC. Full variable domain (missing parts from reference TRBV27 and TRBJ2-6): EAQVTQNPRYLITVTGKKLTVTCSQNMNHEYMSWYRQDPGLGLRQIYYSMNVEVTDKGDVPEGYKVSRKEKRNFPLILESPSPNQTSLYFCASSRWDGANVLTFGAGSRLTVL.

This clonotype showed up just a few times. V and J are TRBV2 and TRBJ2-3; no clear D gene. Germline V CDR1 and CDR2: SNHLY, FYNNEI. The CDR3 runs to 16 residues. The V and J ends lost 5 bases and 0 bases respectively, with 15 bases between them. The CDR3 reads CASSYQAQRSTDTQYF. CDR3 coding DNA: TGTGCCAGCAGTTATCAGGCCCAGAGAAGCACAGATACGCAGTATTTT.

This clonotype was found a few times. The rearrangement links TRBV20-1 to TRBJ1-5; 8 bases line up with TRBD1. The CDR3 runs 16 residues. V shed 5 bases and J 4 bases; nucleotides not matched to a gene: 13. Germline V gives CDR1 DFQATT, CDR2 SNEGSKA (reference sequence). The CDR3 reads CSAVNWDRTLNQPQHF. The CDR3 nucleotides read TGCAGTGCTGTGAATTGGGACAGGACCCTGAATCAGCCCCAGCATTTT.

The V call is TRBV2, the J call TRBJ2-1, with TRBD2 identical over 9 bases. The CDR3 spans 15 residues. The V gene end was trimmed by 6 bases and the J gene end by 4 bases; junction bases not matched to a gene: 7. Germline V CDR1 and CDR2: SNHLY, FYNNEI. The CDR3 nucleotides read TGTGCCAGCAGGATGCTAGCGGGGAGGTACAATGAGCAGTTCTTC. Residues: CASRMLAGRYNEQFF.

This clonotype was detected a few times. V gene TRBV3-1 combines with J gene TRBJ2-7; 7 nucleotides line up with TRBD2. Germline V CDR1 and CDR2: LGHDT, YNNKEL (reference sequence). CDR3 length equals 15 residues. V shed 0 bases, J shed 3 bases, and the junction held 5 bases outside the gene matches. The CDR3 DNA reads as TGTGCCAGCAGCCAAGATGATGGACTAGGCTACGAGCAGTACTTC. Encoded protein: CASSQDDGLGYEQYF.

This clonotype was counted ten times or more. As DNA, the CDR3 is TGTGCCAGCTCACCACCGGCAGAAGAGACCCAGTACTTC. Translation gives CASSPPAEETQYF. This rearrangement joins TRBV18 to TRBJ2-5; no definite D call. This CDR3 is built from 13 residues. Germline CDR1 reads KGHSH; CDR2 reads LQKENI. V lost 0 bases to trimming and J lost 3 bases, with 5 bases between them.

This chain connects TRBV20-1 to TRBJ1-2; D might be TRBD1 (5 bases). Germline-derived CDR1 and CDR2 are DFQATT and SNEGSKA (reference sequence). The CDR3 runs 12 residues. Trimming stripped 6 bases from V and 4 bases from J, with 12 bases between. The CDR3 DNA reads TGCAGTGCCCGCGAGGGACCCTATGGCTACACCTTC. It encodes CSAREGPYGYTF.

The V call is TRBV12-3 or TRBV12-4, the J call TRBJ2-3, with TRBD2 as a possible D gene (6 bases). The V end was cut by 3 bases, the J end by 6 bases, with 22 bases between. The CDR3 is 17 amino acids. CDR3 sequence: CASSFPLLEFGGDTQYF. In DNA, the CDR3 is TGTGCCAGCAGTTTCCCCCTACTAGAGTTTGGAGGGGATACGCAGTATTTT.

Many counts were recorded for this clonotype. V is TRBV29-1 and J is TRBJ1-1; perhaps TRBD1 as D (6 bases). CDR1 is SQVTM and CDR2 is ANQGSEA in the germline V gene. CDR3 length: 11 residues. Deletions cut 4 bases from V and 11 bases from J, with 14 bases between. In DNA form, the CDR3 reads TGCAGCGTTGTCAGGGGCCGAGGGGCTTTCTTT. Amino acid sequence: CSVVRGRGAFF.

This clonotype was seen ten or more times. CDR3: CATSRDGAGYGYTF. The CDR3 DNA follows: TGTGCCACCAGCAGAGATGGAGCAGGGTACGGCTACACCTTC. V and J are TRBV15 and TRBJ1-2; possibly TRBD1 for D (5 bases). CDR1 is LNHNV and CDR2 is YYDKDF in the germline V gene (reference sequence). V was trimmed by 0 bases and J by 8 bases, leaving 13 bases between them. The CDR3 length is 14 residues.

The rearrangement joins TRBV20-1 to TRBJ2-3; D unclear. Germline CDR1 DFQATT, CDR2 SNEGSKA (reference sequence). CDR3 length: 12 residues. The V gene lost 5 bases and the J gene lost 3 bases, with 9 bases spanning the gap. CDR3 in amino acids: CSAVRLTDTQYF. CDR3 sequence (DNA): TGCAGTGCTGTTCGTTTAACAGATACGCAGTATTTT.

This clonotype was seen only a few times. The CDR3, as DNA: TGTGCCAGCAGCGAGAGCGGGAGACGCGAGCAGTTCTTC. Its protein product is CASSESGRREQFF. The rearrangement links TRBV13 to TRBJ2-5; TRBD2 matches 8 bases. TRBJ2-1 explains the end of the DNA better; the J call may be wrong. The CDR3 sequence is 13 residues long. Germline V gene sequence: CDR1 PRHDT, CDR2 FYEKMQ (reference sequence).

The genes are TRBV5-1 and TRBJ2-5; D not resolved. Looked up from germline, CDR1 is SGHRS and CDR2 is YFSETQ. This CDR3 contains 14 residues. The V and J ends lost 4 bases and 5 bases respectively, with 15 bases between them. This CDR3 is CASSPEGWAETQYF. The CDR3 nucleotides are TGCGCCAGCAGCCCAGAAGGTTGGGCGGAGACCCAGTACTTC.

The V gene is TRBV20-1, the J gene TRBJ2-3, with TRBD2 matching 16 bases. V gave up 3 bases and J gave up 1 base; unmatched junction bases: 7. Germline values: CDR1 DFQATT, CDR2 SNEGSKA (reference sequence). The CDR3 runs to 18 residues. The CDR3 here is CSASAPGLAGGGTDTQYF. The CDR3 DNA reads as TGCAGTGCTAGTGCCCCGGGACTAGCGGGAGGGGGCACAGATACGCAGTATTTT.

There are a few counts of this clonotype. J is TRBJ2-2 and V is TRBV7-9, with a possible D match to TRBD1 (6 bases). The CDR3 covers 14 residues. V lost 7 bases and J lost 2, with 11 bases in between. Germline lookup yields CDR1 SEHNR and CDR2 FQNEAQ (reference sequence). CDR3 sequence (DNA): TGTGCCAGCACAATGGACAGAAACACCGGGGAGCTGTTTTTT. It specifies CASTMDRNTGELFF.

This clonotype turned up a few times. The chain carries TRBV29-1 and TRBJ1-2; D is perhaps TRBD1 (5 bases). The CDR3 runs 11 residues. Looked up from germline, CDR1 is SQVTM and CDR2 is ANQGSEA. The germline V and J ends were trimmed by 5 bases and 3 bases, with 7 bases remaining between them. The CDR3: CSVWGDYGYTF. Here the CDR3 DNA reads TGCAGCGTTTGGGGGGACTATGGCTACACCTTC.

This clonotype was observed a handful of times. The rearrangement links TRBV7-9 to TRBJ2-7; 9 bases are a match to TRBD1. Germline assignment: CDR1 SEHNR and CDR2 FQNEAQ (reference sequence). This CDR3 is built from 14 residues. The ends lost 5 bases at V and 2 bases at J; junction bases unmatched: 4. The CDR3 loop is CASSTQGAAYEQYF. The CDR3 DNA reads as TGTGCCAGCAGCACACAGGGGGCAGCCTACGAGCAGTACTTC. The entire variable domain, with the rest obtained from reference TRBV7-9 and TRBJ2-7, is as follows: DTGVSQNPRHKITKRGQNVTFRCDPISEHNRLYWYRQTLGQGPEFLTYFQNEAQLEKSRLLSDRFSAERPKGSFSTLEIQRTEQGDSAMYLCASSTQGAAYEQYFGPGTRLTVT.

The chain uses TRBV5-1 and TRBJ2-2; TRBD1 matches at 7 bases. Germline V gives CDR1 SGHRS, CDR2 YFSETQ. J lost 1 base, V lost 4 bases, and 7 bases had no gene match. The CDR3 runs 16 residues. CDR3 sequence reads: CASSLRTGQNTGELFF. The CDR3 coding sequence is TGCGCCAGCAGCCTGAGGACAGGACAGAACACCGGGGAGCTGTTTTTT. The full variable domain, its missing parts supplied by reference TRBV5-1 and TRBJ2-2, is KAGVTQTPRYLIKTRGQQVTLSCSPISGHRSVSWYQQTPGQGLQFLFEYFSETQRNKGNFPGRFSGRQFSNSRSEMNVSTLELGDSALYLCASSLRTGQNTGELFFGEGSRLTVL.

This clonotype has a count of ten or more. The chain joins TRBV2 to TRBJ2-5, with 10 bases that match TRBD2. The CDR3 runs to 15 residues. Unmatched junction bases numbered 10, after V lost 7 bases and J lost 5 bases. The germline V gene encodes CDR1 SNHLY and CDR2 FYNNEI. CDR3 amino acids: CASTLAGGRSETQYF. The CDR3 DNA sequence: TGTGCCAGCACCTTAGCGGGAGGAAGGAGTGAGACCCAGTACTTC.

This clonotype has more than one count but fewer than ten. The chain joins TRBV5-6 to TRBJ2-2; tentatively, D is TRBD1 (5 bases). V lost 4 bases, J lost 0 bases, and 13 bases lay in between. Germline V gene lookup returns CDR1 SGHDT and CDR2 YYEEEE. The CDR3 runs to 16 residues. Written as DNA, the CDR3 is TGTGCCAGCAGCCCGCTACGACAGTCGAACACCGGGGAGCTGTTTTTT. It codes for CASSPLRQSNTGELFF.

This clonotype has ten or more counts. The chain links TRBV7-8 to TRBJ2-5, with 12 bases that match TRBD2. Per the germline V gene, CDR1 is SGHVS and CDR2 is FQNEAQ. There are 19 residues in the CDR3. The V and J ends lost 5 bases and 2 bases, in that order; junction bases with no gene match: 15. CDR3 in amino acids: CASSPPALAGGLRQETQYF. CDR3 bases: TGTGCCAGCAGCCCACCCGCCCTAGCGGGAGGGCTGAGGCAAGAGACCCAGTACTTC.

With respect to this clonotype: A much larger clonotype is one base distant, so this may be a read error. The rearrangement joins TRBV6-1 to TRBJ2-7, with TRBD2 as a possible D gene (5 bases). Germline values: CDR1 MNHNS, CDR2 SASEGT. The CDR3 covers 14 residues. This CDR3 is CASREDFLHYKQYF. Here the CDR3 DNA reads TGTGCCAGCAGGGAGGACTTCCTACACTACAAGCAGTACTTC.

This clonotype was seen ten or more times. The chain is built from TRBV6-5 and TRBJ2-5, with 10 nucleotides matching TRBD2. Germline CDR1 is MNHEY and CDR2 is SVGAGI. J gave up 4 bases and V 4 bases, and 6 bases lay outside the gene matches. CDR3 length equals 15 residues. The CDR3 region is CASSFTSGIAETQYF. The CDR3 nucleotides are TGTGCCAGCAGTTTCACTAGCGGGATCGCAGAGACCCAGTACTTC.

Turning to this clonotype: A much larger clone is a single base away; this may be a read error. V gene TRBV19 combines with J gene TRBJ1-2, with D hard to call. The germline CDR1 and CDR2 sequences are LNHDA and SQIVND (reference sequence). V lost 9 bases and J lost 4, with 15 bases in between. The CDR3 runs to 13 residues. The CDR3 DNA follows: TGTGCCAGCCGCCGGGTCAGCGTCTATGGCTACACCTTC. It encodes CASRRVSVYGYTF.

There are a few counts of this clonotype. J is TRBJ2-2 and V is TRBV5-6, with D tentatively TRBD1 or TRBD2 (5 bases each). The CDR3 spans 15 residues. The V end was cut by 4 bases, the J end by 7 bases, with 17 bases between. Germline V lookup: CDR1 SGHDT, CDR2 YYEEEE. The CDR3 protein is CASSPRPGRRGELFF. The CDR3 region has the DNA TGTGCCAGCAGCCCCAGACCGGGACGCCGCGGGGAGCTGTTTTTT.

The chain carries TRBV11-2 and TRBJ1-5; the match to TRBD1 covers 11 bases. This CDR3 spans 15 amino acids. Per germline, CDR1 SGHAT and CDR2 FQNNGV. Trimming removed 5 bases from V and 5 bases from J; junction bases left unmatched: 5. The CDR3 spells CASSMRTGGDQPQHF. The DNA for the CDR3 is TGTGCCAGCAGCATGAGGACAGGGGGCGATCAGCCCCAGCATTTT.

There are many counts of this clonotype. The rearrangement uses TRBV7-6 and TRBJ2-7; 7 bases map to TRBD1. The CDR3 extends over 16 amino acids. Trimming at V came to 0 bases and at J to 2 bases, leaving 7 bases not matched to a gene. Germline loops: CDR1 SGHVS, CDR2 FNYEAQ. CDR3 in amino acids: CASSLADRVATYEQYF. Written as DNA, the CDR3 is TGTGCCAGCAGCTTAGCCGACAGGGTGGCGACCTACGAGCAGTACTTC.

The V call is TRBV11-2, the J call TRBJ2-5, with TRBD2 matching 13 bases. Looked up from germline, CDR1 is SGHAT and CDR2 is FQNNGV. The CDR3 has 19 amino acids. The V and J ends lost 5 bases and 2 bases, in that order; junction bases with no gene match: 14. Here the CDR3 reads CASSLKAGLAGDPQETQYF. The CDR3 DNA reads TGTGCCAGCAGCCTTAAAGCAGGACTAGCGGGAGACCCACAAGAGACCCAGTACTTC.